The clone carrying this TCR beta chain was picked up many times. This specimen comes from a study of T cells in Graves' hyperthyroidism and ophthalmopathy. Study information: Blood was drawn when the patient was first diagnosed and still untreated.

CDR3 size: 14 residues. Germline V gene lookup returns CDR1 KGHSH and CDR2 LQKENI. V dropped 4 bases and J dropped 5; count of bases not matched to a gene: 6. The TCR beta CDR3 regions underwent amplification using RNA transcripts as the source. TCR CDR3 regions were first amplified by RT-PCR with HTBI primers. TCRdb recomputed calls from the multiplex PCR reads with MiXCR, one row per CDR3 protein. The sample lists some 570,000 distinct CDR3 sequences; under 20% were seen once. Specimen: blood. The chain uses TRBV18 and TRBJ1-1; 8 bases are shared with TRBD1. The receptor was isolated from a young woman with Graves' ophthalmopathy. The CDR3 sequence: CASSRTGYGTEAFF. Here the CDR3 DNA reads TGTGCCAGCTCACGGACAGGGTACGGGACTGAAGCTTTCTTT.